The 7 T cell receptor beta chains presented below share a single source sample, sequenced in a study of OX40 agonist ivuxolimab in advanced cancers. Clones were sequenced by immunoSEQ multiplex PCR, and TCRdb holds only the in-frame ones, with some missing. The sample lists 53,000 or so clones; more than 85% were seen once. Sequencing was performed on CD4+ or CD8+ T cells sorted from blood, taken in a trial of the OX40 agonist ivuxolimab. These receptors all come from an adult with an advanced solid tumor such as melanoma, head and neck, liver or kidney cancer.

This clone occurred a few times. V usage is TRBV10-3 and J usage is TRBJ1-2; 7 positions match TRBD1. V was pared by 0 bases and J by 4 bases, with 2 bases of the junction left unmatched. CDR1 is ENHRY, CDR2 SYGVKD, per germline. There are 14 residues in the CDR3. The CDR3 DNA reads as TGTGCCATCAGTGAGTCACAGGGGTTCTATGGCTACACCTTC. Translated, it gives CAISESQGFYGYTF.

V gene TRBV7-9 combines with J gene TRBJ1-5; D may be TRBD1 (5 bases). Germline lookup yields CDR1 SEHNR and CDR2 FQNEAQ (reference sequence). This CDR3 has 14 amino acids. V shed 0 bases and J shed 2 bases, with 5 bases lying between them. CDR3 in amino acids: CASSLAQGNQPQHF. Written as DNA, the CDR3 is TGTGCCAGCAGCTTAGCACAGGGCAATCAGCCCCAGCATTTT. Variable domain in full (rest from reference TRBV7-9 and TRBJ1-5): DTGVSQNPRHKITKRGQNVTFRCDPISEHNRLYWYRQTLGQGPEFLTYFQNEAQLEKSRLLSDRFSAERPKGSFSTLEIQRTEQGDSAMYLCASSLAQGNQPQHFGDGTRLSIL.

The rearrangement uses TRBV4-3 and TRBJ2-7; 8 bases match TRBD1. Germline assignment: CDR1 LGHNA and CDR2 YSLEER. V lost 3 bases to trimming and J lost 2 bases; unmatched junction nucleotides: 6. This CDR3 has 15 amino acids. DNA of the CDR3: TGCGCCAGCAGCCAGACTAGGACAGGGACCTACGAGCAGTACTTC. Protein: CASSQTRTGTYEQYF.

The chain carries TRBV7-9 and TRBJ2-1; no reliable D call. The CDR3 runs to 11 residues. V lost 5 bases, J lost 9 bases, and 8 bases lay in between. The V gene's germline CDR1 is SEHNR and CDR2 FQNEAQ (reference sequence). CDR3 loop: CASSANREQFF. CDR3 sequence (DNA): TGTGCCAGCAGCGCGAATCGTGAGCAGTTCTTC.

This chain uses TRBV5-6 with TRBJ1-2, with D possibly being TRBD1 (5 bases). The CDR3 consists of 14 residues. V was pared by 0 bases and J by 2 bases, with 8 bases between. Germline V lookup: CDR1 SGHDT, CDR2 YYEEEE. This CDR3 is CASSLAPGNYGYTF. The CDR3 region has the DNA TGTGCCAGCAGCTTGGCTCCAGGGAACTATGGCTACACCTTC.

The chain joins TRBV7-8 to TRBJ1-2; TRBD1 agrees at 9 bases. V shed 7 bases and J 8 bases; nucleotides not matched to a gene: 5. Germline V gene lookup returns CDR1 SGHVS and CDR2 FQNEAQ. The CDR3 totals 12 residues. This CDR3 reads CASTRTGDGYTF. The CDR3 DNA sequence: TGTGCCAGCACCAGGACAGGGGACGGCTACACCTTC.

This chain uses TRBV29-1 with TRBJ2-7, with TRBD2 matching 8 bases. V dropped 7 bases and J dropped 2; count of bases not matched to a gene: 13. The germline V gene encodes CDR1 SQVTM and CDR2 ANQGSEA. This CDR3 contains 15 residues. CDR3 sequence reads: CSAGGPGAPAYEQYF. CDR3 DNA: TGCAGCGCGGGGGGGCCGGGGGCCCCGGCCTACGAGCAGTACTTC.